This is a list of T cell receptor beta chains from one sample in a study of CD8 T cells in Susac syndrome. TCRdb fed the immunoSEQ multiplex PCR reads into MiXCR, producing one record per CDR3 protein. The repertoire consists of about 400,000 distinct CDR3 sequences, with 75% to 90% occurring once and the leading ten covering around 0.12%. The sequenced sample consisted of CD8+ T cells from PBMCs. These receptors all stem from a human donor with multiple sclerosis. Each CDR3 is given with its conserved first and last residue. The D gene is left open where the match is weak. Size is omitted from some rows. Given values are once, few, many or a class for expanded clones.

d_gene	v_gene	abundance	j_gene	CDR3aa	CDR3nt
.	TRBV12-3/TRBV12-4	.	TRBJ1-1	CASSRDTVNTEAFF	TGTGCCAGCAGCCGAGATACGGTGAACACTGAAGCTTTCTTT
.	TRBV7-9	.	TRBJ2-1	CASRGAVYEQFF	TGTGCCAGCAGGGGAGCGGTCTACGAGCAGTTCTTC
.	TRBV11-2	.	TRBJ2-1	CASSQDSIYNEQFF	TGTGCCAGCAGCCAGGACTCGATATACAATGAGCAGTTCTTC
TRBD2	TRBV9	.	TRBJ2-7	CASSVGGASGSYEQYF	TGTGCCAGCAGCGTAGGTGGGGCTAGCGGGAGCTACGAGCAGTACTTC
.	TRBV3-1	.	TRBJ2-2	CASRRGFGELFF	TGTGCCAGCAGAAGGGGATTCGGGGAGCTGTTTTTT
TRBD1	TRBV6-2/TRBV6-3	.	TRBJ1-1	CASSPRGVTEAFF	TGTGCCAGCAGTCCCAGGGGGGTCACTGAAGCTTTCTTT
TRBD2	TRBV28	few	TRBJ2-7	CASSLLTGGSYEQYF	TGTGCCAGCAGTTTACTGACGGGGGGATCCTACGAGCAGTACTTC
TRBD1	TRBV5-6	.	TRBJ2-7	CASSYVPRGLSEQYF	TGTGCCAGCAGCTACGTTCCCAGGGGGCTGTCGGAGCAGTACTTC
.	TRBV11-2	few	TRBJ2-5	CASSPLWDEETQYF	TGTGCCAGCAGCCCTTTATGGGATGAAGAGACCCAGTACTTC
.	TRBV30	.	TRBJ2-7	CAWSVSTDYEQYF	TGTGCCTGGAGTGTCTCGACAGACTACGAGCAGTACTTC
.	TRBV27	.	TRBJ2-1	CASSWTPSSYNEQFF	TGTGCCAGCAGTTGGACTCCGAGCTCCTACAATGAGCAGTTCTTC
.	TRBV7-9	.	TRBJ2-7	CASSPGLGAGSDEQYF	TGTGCCAGCAGCCCGGGGTTGGGTGCAGGGTCGGACGAGCAGTACTTC
TRBD1	TRBV4-1	.	TRBJ1-1	CASSTRTGDNTEAFF	TGCGCCAGCAGCACCCGGACAGGGGATAACACTGAAGCTTTCTTT
.	TRBV20-1	.	TRBJ2-1	CSASVMDSYNEQFF	TGCAGTGCCAGTGTTATGGACTCCTACAATGAGCAGTTCTTC
TRBD2	TRBV11-3	once	TRBJ2-5	CASSSTQPIAGVETQYF	TGTGCCAGCAGTTCCACCCAACCCATAGCGGGAGTGGAGACCCAGTACTTC
TRBD1	TRBV7-8	.	TRBJ1-5	CASSSGQGLFQPQHF	TGTGCCAGCAGCTCAGGACAGGGTTTGTTTCAGCCCCAGCATTTT
.	TRBV9	.	TRBJ2-3	CASSDDGMLFNTQYF	TGTGCCAGCAGCGACGACGGAATGCTGTTCAATACGCAGTATTTT
TRBD1	TRBV27	.	TRBJ2-5	CASSPDRGRISMETQYF	TGTGCCAGCAGTCCCGACAGGGGGCGGATTAGTATGGAGACCCAGTACTTC
TRBD2	TRBV12-3/TRBV12-4	.	TRBJ2-7	CASSTRLAGVHEQYF	TGTGCCAGCAGTACCCGACTAGCGGGAGTCCACGAGCAGTACTTC
TRBD2	TRBV12-3/TRBV12-4	.	TRBJ2-5	CASSFSGRETQYF	TGTGCCAGCAGTTTTAGCGGGAGGGAGACCCAGTACTTC
.	TRBV6-5	.	TRBJ2-1	CASRSLTGRYNEQFF	TGTGCCAGCAGGTCCCTGACGGGGCGTTACAATGAGCAGTTCTTC
.	TRBV4-1	few	TRBJ1-5	CASSQDRLSNQPQHF	TGCGCCAGCAGCCAAGATAGGCTCTCCAATCAGCCCCAGCATTTT
TRBD1	TRBV6-5	.	TRBJ1-6	CASTEGASYNSPLHF	TGTGCCAGCACGGAGGGGGCGTCCTATAATTCACCCCTCCACTTT
TRBD1	TRBV5-6	.	TRBJ1-1	CASSLARTGSTEAFF	TGTGCCAGCAGCTTGGCCCGGACAGGGTCCACTGAAGCTTTCTTT
.	TRBV6-5	few	TRBJ2-7	CASSYFGRGYEQYF	TGTGCCAGCAGTTACTTTGGTAGAGGGTACGAGCAGTACTTC
.	TRBV19	.	TRBJ1-1	CASGETEAFF	TGTGCCAGTGGAGAGACTGAAGCTTTCTTT
TRBD1	TRBV24-1	once	TRBJ2-6	CATSDPRQGAGANVLTF	TGTGCCACCAGTGATCCAAGACAGGGTGCTGGGGCCAACGTCCTGACTTTC
.	TRBV6-2/TRBV6-3	.	TRBJ2-1	CASSLDSANEQFF	TGTGCCAGCAGTTTGGACAGTGCCAATGAGCAGTTCTTC
.	TRBV12-3/TRBV12-4	.	TRBJ1-2	CASSPSFEGGYTF	TGTGCCAGCAGTCCCTCGTTCGAAGGCGGCTACACCTTC
.	TRBV6-1	.	TRBJ2-5	CASSLQGGVETQYF	TGTGCCAGCAGTTTACAGGGGGGGGTAGAGACCCAGTACTTC
.	TRBV28	.	TRBJ2-6	CASSPTWSGSSGANVLTF	TGTGCCAGCAGTCCCACCTGGTCAGGGAGCTCTGGGGCCAACGTCCTGACTTTC
.	TRBV28	few	TRBJ2-7	CASEGLSSYEQYF	TGTGCCAGTGAGGGGCTGAGCTCCTACGAGCAGTACTTC
.	TRBV27	once	TRBJ2-4	CASSLATALAKNIQYF	TGTGCCAGCAGTTTAGCGACAGCTCTAGCCAAAAACATTCAGTACTTC
.	TRBV4-1	.	TRBJ1-2	CASSHSPGTTYGYTF	TGCGCCAGCAGCCACAGCCCCGGGACAACTTATGGCTACACCTTC